This T cell receptor beta chain emerged from a study of blood T cell repertoires in COVID-19. For the study at large: Donors in the United States, Italy and Spain gave samples during acute or convalescent COVID-19. PBMCs, B-cell-depleted T cells, or T cells provided the cDNA or gDNA that made up the material.

CDR3 length equals 15 residues. In germline, CDR1 is MNHEY, CDR2 SVGAGI. J lost 8 bases, V lost 6 bases, and 11 bases had no gene match. Per the study methods: Estimated nucleated cell counts came from reference gene primer amplification. Measured with immunoSEQ multiplex PCR; TCRdb has only the in-frame clones, and not every one. V and J calls and clone size come straight from that table; D and trimming were deduced from the DNA. The table has about 36,000 clones, 70% to 90% seen once; the top ten hold about 2%. This receptor was obtained from a human donor in a cohort sampled during active COVID-19. The source material was peripheral blood. The rearrangement links TRBV6-5 to TRBJ2-1, with TRBD1 matching 9 bases. This CDR3 is CASRDLGQGRDEQFF. The CDR3 nucleotides read TGTGCCAGCAGGGACTTGGGACAGGGAAGGGATGAGCAGTTCTTC.